These 25 T cell receptor beta chains originate from one sample sequenced in a study of cytomegalovirus exposure and HLA in healthy donors. PCR was performed using 60 Vbeta and 13 Jbeta primers. Clones were read by immunoSEQ multiplex PCR, and TCRdb kept only the in-frame ones, dropping some. The table shows around 180,000 clones, with 75% to 85% occurring only once. Specimen: PBMCs. The source of these receptors is a man aged 25 to 40 in good health and CMV-seropositive.

V usage is TRBV27 and J usage is TRBJ1-5, with 8 bases aligning to TRBD1. The germline gives CDR1 MNHEY, CDR2 SMNVEV (reference sequence). J gave up 7 bases and V 8 bases, and 16 bases lay outside the gene matches. The CDR3 is 16 residues long. CDR3 region: CASGNFRQGSRQPQHF. The CDR3 region has the DNA TGTGCCAGCGGAAATTTTCGACAGGGGAGTAGGCAGCCCCAGCATTTT.

The chain uses TRBV13 and TRBJ1-1; D unresolved. Germline CDR1 is PRHDT and CDR2 is FYEKMQ (reference sequence). V was clipped by 5 bases and J by 1 base, with 11 bases between them. The CDR3 sequence is 14 residues long. The CDR3 DNA is TGTGCCAGCAGCCCCCAGACGGGGAACACTGAAGCTTTCTTT. It translates to CASSPQTGNTEAFF.

This clone was seen more than once but under ten times. The chain uses TRBV6-1 and TRBJ2-7; TRBD2 matches 8 bases. The ends lost 0 bases at V and 6 bases at J; junction bases unmatched: 4. The CDR3 totals 14 residues. Germline V gene lookup returns CDR1 MNHNS and CDR2 SASEGT. Here the CDR3 DNA reads TGTGCCAGCAGTGAAGCGGGACTAGTCGGCGAGCAGTACTTC. Residues: CASSEAGLVGEQYF.

This clone was seen just once. This rearrangement joins TRBV5-1 to TRBJ2-3, with 7 positions matching TRBD1. The CDR3 has 15 residues. J gave up 0 bases and V 4 bases, and 5 bases lay outside the gene matches. CDR1 and CDR2 (germline): SGHRS, YFSETQ. CDR3 loop: CASSSRDSSTDTQYF. CDR3 bases: TGCGCCAGCAGCAGCCGGGACAGCAGCACAGATACGCAGTATTTT.

The rearrangement links TRBV5-6 to TRBJ2-2; 10 positions agree with TRBD2. J was trimmed by 4 bases and V by 0 bases; bases with no gene match: 3. Germline V lookup: CDR1 SGHDT, CDR2 YYEEEE. The CDR3 length is 16 residues. CDR3 amino acids: CASSLEVAGGTGELFF. The CDR3 bases are TGTGCCAGCAGCTTGGAGGTAGCGGGGGGCACCGGGGAGCTGTTTTTT.

This clone was seen a few times. The chain joins TRBV21-1 to TRBJ1-3. TRBV21-1 has pseudogene status. The CDR3 has 14 amino acids. The CDR3 bases are TGTGCCAGACCGGAGGGGTGGTACGGAAACACCATATATTTT. This gives the protein CARPEGWYGNTIYF.

V gene TRBV14 combines with J gene TRBJ2-1, with D perhaps matching TRBD2 (6 bases). The CDR3 runs to 12 residues. The V end was cut by 5 bases, the J end by 7 bases, with 9 bases between. Germline V lookup: CDR1 SGHDN, CDR2 FVKESK. CDR3 DNA sequence: TGTGCCAGCAGCTTAGGGAGGAATGAGCAGTTCTTC. Its protein product is CASSLGRNEQFF.

V is TRBV12-5 and J is TRBJ2-5; 10 bases fit TRBD2. V lost 1 base to trimming and J lost 1 base; unmatched junction nucleotides: 0. The CDR3 runs 15 residues. CDR1 is LGHNT and CDR2 is FRNRAP in the germline V gene. The CDR3 bases are TGTGCTAGTGGTTTGGCTAGCGGGGGCCAAGAGACCCAGTACTTC. Its protein is CASGLASGGQETQYF.

The chain has TRBV11-3 and TRBJ2-4; D gene ambiguous. The CDR3 runs to 13 residues. Germline V gene sequence: CDR1 SGHNT, CDR2 YENEEA. V lost 5 bases and J 6 bases, leaving 11 bases between the germline ends. DNA of the CDR3: TGTGCCAGCAGCCGACAACGATTAAACATTCAGTACTTC. This gives the protein CASSRQRLNIQYF.

A few counts support this clone. The CDR3 region has the DNA TGCGCCAGCAGCTCGACCGGGACTAGCGGGGGGGCAAGTGAGCAGTTCTTC. As protein: CASSSTGTSGGASEQFF. The chain joins TRBV5-1 to TRBJ2-1; 16 nucleotides align to TRBD2. V trimming: 3 bases; J trimming: 9 bases; junction bases outside the gene matches: 9. The CDR3 runs to 17 residues. Germline CDR1 is SGHRS and CDR2 is YFSETQ.

V usage is TRBV19 and J usage is TRBJ1-3, with D possibly matching TRBD1 (5 bases). The V gene lost 4 bases and the J gene lost 0 bases, with 19 bases spanning the gap. The CDR3 consists of 18 residues. Germline V gene sequence: CDR1 LNHDA, CDR2 SQIVND (reference sequence). CDR3 region: CASSTYRQPFNSGNTIYF. The CDR3 DNA follows: TGTGCCAGTAGTACGTACCGACAGCCTTTTAACTCTGGAAACACCATATATTTT.

The rearrangement joins TRBV27 to TRBJ1-4; no firm D call. The CDR3 loop spans 15 amino acids. The V end was cut by 4 bases, the J end by 0 bases, with 9 bases between. Germline loops: CDR1 MNHEY, CDR2 SMNVEV (reference sequence). CDR3 residues: CASSSAPTTNEKLFF. DNA for the CDR3: TGTGCCAGCAGTTCCGCCCCTACAACTAATGAAAAACTGTTTTTT.

The chain uses TRBV11-2 and TRBJ2-7; 16 bases agree with TRBD2. Germline-derived CDR1 and CDR2 are SGHAT and FQNNGV. The length of the CDR3 is 17 residues. The ends lost 5 bases at V and 0 bases at J; junction bases unmatched: 4. DNA for the CDR3: TGTGCCAGCAGCCCCGGGACTAGCGGGAGGGCCTCCTACGAGCAGTACTTC. Translating gives CASSPGTSGRASYEQYF. Complete variable domain (other parts from reference TRBV11-2 and TRBJ2-7): EAGVAQSPRYKIIEKRQSVAFWCNPISGHATLYWYQQILGQGPKLLIQFQNNGVVDDSQLPKDRFSAERLKGVDSTLKIQPAKLEDSAVYLCASSPGTSGRASYEQYFGPGTRLTVT.

The table lists this clone with a few counts. This sequence joins TRBV28 and TRBJ2-3; TRBD1 is a possible D gene (7 bases). V was clipped by 6 bases and J by 2 bases, with 18 bases between them. The CDR3 spans 16 residues. Germline V gene lookup returns CDR1 MDHEN and CDR2 SYDVKM. CDR3 residues: CASSRGQEGHTDTQYF. DNA for the CDR3: TGTGCCAGCAGCCGCGGACAGGAGGGTCACACAGATACGCAGTATTTT. Looking up the rest from reference TRBV28 and TRBJ2-3 gives the full variable domain: DVKVTQSSRYLVKRTGEKVFLECVQDMDHENMFWYRQDPGLGLRLIYFSYDVKMKEKGDIPEGYSVSREKKERFSLILESASTNQTSMYLCASSRGQEGHTDTQYFGPGTRLTVL.

The chain joins TRBV5-1 to TRBJ1-1, with D unresolved. This CDR3 is 15 amino acids long. Germline CDR1 and CDR2: SGHRS and YFSETQ. V was trimmed by 2 bases and J by 0 bases, leaving 11 bases between them. The CDR3 reads CASSLSRRLNTEAFF. CDR3 in DNA: TGCGCCAGCAGCTTATCCAGGCGATTGAACACTGAAGCTTTCTTT.

This chain connects TRBV4-3 to TRBJ1-4, with D perhaps matching TRBD1 (6 bases). With 2 bases removed from V and 4 bases from J, the gap between germline ends came to 11 bases. From germline, CDR1 is LGHNA and CDR2 YSLEER. The CDR3 runs 15 residues. CDR3 sequence: CASSQHQGLNEKLFF. The CDR3 nucleotides read TGCGCCAGCAGCCAACACCAGGGGCTTAATGAAAAACTGTTTTTT.

The V call is TRBV19, the J call TRBJ2-7; 8 nucleotides line up with TRBD1. This CDR3 has 16 residues. J was trimmed by 2 bases and V by 5 bases; bases with no gene match: 11. Looked up from germline, CDR1 is LNHDA and CDR2 is SQIVND (reference sequence). CDR3 sequence (DNA): TGTGCCAGTAGTTCCAGACCGACAGGGGAGGCCTACGAGCAGTACTTC. Protein product: CASSSRPTGEAYEQYF.

This clone was picked up one time. V gene TRBV27 combines with J gene TRBJ2-1; 7 nucleotides line up with TRBD2. V shed 4 bases and J 2 bases; nucleotides not matched to a gene: 5. CDR1 and CDR2 (germline): MNHEY, SMNVEV (reference sequence). This CDR3 has 15 residues. The CDR3 is CASSSGLPTYNEQFF. CDR3 DNA sequence: TGTGCCAGCAGTTCGGGACTACCTACCTACAATGAGCAGTTCTTC.

The rearrangement links TRBV6-5 to TRBJ2-7; no clear D gene. Trimming shortened V by 2 bases and J by 0 bases, and 8 bases separated the two germline ends. This CDR3 contains 14 residues. Germline V gene lookup returns CDR1 MNHEY and CDR2 SVGAGI. CDR3 amino acids: CASSYAESSYEQYF. The CDR3 nucleotides read TGTGCCAGCAGTTACGCGGAGAGCTCCTACGAGCAGTACTTC.

This clone has just one count. The chain is built from TRBV5-5 and TRBJ2-1; 8 bases are a match to TRBD2. The CDR3 runs to 18 residues. The V and J ends lost 3 bases and 3 bases, in that order; junction bases with no gene match: 14. CDR1 is SGHKS and CDR2 is YYEKEE in the germline V gene (reference sequence). The CDR3 loop is CASSYSSGGVVDYNEQFF. CDR3 coding DNA: TGTGCCAGCAGCTACTCCTCGGGGGGGGTTGTAGACTACAATGAGCAGTTCTTC.

The genes are TRBV5-1 and TRBJ1-1, with TRBD1 as a possible D gene (5 bases). V was clipped by 1 base and J by 1 base, with 8 bases between them. CDR1 SGHRS and CDR2 YFSETQ come from the germline V gene. The CDR3 spans 14 residues. The CDR3 spells CASSLRGTNTEAFF. In nucleotides, the CDR3 is TGCGCCAGCAGCTTGAGGGGCACGAACACTGAAGCTTTCTTT.

This clone was recorded once. V usage is TRBV9 and J usage is TRBJ1-5; tentative D call: TRBD1 (6 bases). The length of the CDR3 is 16 residues. V lost 3 bases to trimming and J lost 0 bases, with 13 bases between them. From germline, CDR1 is SGDLS and CDR2 YYNGEE. This CDR3 is CASSGNQGYSNQPQHF. In nucleotides, the CDR3 is TGTGCCAGCAGCGGCAACCAGGGGTATAGCAATCAGCCCCAGCATTTT. The variable domain in full, with the rest retrieved from reference TRBV9 and TRBJ1-5, is DSGVTQTPKHLITATGQRVTLRCSPRSGDLSVYWYQQSLDQGLQFLIQYYNGEERAKGNILERFSAQQFPDLHSELNLSSLELGDSALYFCASSGNQGYSNQPQHFGDGTRLSIL.

The chain links TRBV7-2 to TRBJ1-1; 7 bases fit TRBD1. This CDR3 is built from 15 residues. With V trimmed by 0 bases and J by 6 bases, 7 bases remained unmatched. Germline assignment: CDR1 SGHTA and CDR2 FQGNSA. The CDR3 DNA reads as TGTGCCAGCAGCTTAGCGCCGACAGGGCGGGCTGAAGCTTTCTTT. It translates to CASSLAPTGRAEAFF.

The chain carries TRBV2 and TRBJ2-7; 9 bases line up with TRBD1. Germline CDR1 is SNHLY and CDR2 is FYNNEI. The CDR3 has 16 residues. The V and J ends lost 2 bases and 3 bases, in that order; junction bases with no gene match: 8. CDR3 nucleotides: TGTGCCAGCAGTGAATCACACAGGGGGCGGATCTACGAGCAGTACTTC. Encoded protein: CASSESHRGRIYEQYF.

The chain uses TRBV9 and TRBJ1-2; D remains unclear. CDR3 size: 13 residues. Germline V gene lookup returns CDR1 SGDLS and CDR2 YYNGEE. V shed 2 bases and J shed 5 bases, with 10 bases lying between them. CDR3 nucleotides: TGTGCCAGCAGCGTCGGGAAAGCGTATGGCTACACCTTC. Protein: CASSVGKAYGYTF.